These 30 T cell receptor beta chains came from one sample sequenced in a study of cytomegalovirus exposure and HLA in healthy donors. The PCR used 60 Vbeta and 13 Jbeta primers. Assay: immunoSEQ multiplex PCR; the TCRdb copy retains only in-frame clones and omits some. The sample yields some 110,000 clones, around 77% seen once. Source material: PBMCs. The receptor source for this set is a man between 45 and 60 years old in good health and CMV-seropositive.

The V gene is TRBV28, the J gene TRBJ2-5; 7 nucleotides line up with TRBD2. The germline CDR1 and CDR2 sequences are MDHEN and SYDVKM. Trimming at V came to 6 bases and at J to 11 bases, leaving 18 bases not matched to a gene. The CDR3 spans 15 residues. The CDR3 region has the DNA TGTGCCAGCAGACTCGCCGTAGCGGGCCTCCGTGAGCAGTACTTC. Amino acid sequence: CASRLAVAGLREQYF.

This clone has just a few counts. CDR3 bases: TGTGCCAGTAATCTCTGGGGAACGGGGGGCGGTGAAGCTTTCTTT. Translated: CASNLWGTGGGEAFF. The chain couples TRBV19 to TRBJ1-1; TRBD1 is a possible D gene (6 bases). The CDR3 runs to 15 residues. Germline V gene sequence: CDR1 LNHDA, CDR2 SQIVND (reference sequence). V lost 7 bases and J 7 bases, leaving 22 bases between the germline ends.

The rearrangement uses TRBV6-5 and TRBJ2-1, with TRBD2 identical over 10 bases. The ends lost 6 bases at V and 11 bases at J; junction bases unmatched: 7. Germline V gene sequence: CDR1 MNHEY, CDR2 SVGAGI. This CDR3 is built from 13 residues. CDR3 nucleotides: TGTGCCAGCAGCCTCGGGACTAGCGATAAGCAGTTCTTC. This translates into CASSLGTSDKQFF.

This chain links TRBV11-2 with TRBJ2-1, with a tentative D call TRBD1 (5 bases). Trimming left V 5 bases short and J 2 bases short, with 7 bases between. The CDR3 runs 13 residues. Germline CDR1 is SGHAT and CDR2 is FQNNGV. CDR3 region: CASSLTAYNEQFF. Written as DNA, the CDR3 is TGTGCCAGCAGCCTGACAGCCTACAATGAGCAGTTCTTC.

V is TRBV5-6 and J is TRBJ2-1, with a tentative D call TRBD2 (6 bases). The CDR3 has 16 amino acids. V gave up 1 base and J gave up 5 bases, with 16 bases separating them. CDR1 SGHDT and CDR2 YYEEEE come from the germline V gene. For the CDR3, the DNA is TGTGCCAGCAGCTTGCCCGCTAGCGCGTTAGACAATGAGCAGTTCTTC. Protein sequence: CASSLPASALDNEQFF.

This clone was counted a single time. The chain carries TRBV27 and TRBJ1-5, with a tentative D call TRBD1 (5 bases). The CDR3 covers 13 residues. Trimming took 6 bases from V and 10 from J, leaving 16 bases between them. The germline V gene has CDR1 MNHEY and CDR2 SMNVEV (reference sequence). The CDR3 here is CASRYLEGLPQHF. The CDR3 DNA reads as TGTGCCAGCAGATATCTTGAGGGACTTCCCCAGCATTTT.

J is TRBJ1-1 and V is TRBV5-5; TRBD1 matches 7 bases. Germline lookup yields CDR1 SGHKS and CDR2 YYEKEE (reference sequence). This CDR3 comprises 13 residues. Trimming removed 5 bases from V and 4 bases from J; junction bases left unmatched: 5. The CDR3 DNA is TGTGCCAGCAGACAGGGGTTACCCACTGAAGCTTTCTTT. It encodes CASRQGLPTEAFF.

This clone was detected a few times. CDR3 DNA: TGTGCCAGCAGTTCATCGCTTCCGGGACTGCGATATGGCTACACCTTC. Translating it yields CASSSSLPGLRYGYTF. The rearrangement uses TRBV28 and TRBJ1-2; D is perhaps TRBD1 (5 bases). This CDR3 has 16 amino acids. From germline, CDR1 is MDHEN and CDR2 SYDVKM. V gave up 4 bases and J gave up 5 bases, with 20 bases separating them.

This sequence joins TRBV19 and TRBJ2-7; 7 bases are shared with TRBD1. This CDR3 has 16 amino acids. Germline-derived CDR1 and CDR2 are LNHDA and SQIVND (reference sequence). J was trimmed by 3 bases and V by 6 bases; bases with no gene match: 14. CDR3 amino acids: CASRSSGPGQYYEQYF. In DNA form, the CDR3 reads TGTGCCAGTAGGTCCTCGGGACCGGGACAGTACTACGAGCAGTACTTC.

The chain joins TRBV19 to TRBJ1-1; 8 positions agree with TRBD1. Germline-derived CDR1 and CDR2 are LNHDA and SQIVND (reference sequence). V gave up 4 bases and J gave up 5 bases; unmatched junction bases: 6. This CDR3 contains 14 residues. DNA for the CDR3: TGTGCCAGTAGTACCAGGGGGCGTGGGACTGAAGCTTTCTTT. Amino acids: CASSTRGRGTEAFF. Together with reference TRBV19 and TRBJ1-1, the CDR3 gives the full variable domain: DGGITQSPKYLFRKEGQNVTLSCEQNLNHDAMYWYRQDPGQGLRLIYYSQIVNDFQKGDIAEGYSVSREKKESFPLTVTSAQKNPTAFYLCASSTRGRGTEAFFGQGTRLTVV.

The chain has TRBV5-1 and TRBJ2-3, with TRBD2 identical over 10 bases. J gave up 2 bases and V 0 bases, and 3 bases lay outside the gene matches. CDR1 and CDR2 (germline): SGHRS, YFSETQ. This CDR3 has 16 amino acids. The CDR3 DNA reads as TGCGCCAGCAGCTTGGCTAGCGGGAGCTTCACAGATACGCAGTATTTT. This gives the protein CASSLASGSFTDTQYF.

This chain links TRBV12-5 with TRBJ2-5, with TRBD2 identical over 7 bases. The CDR3 sequence is 14 residues long. Germline CDR1 LGHNT, CDR2 FRNRAP. V shed 7 bases and J 0 bases; nucleotides not matched to a gene: 5. The CDR3 DNA follows: TGTGCTAGTGCCCTAGCGGCGTACCAAGAGACCCAGTACTTC. Protein product: CASALAAYQETQYF.

This clone has a handful of counts. The rearrangement uses TRBV9 and TRBJ1-1; D may be TRBD1 (5 bases). CDR1 is SGDLS, CDR2 YYNGEE, per germline. CDR3 length: 15 residues. V lost 1 base, J lost 0 bases, and 10 bases lay in between. In nucleotides, the CDR3 is TGTGCCAGCAGCGTATATCAGGGCATGAACACTGAAGCTTTCTTT. Encoded protein: CASSVYQGMNTEAFF. Using reference TRBV9 and TRBJ1-1 for the parts outside the CDR3, the full variable domain is DSGVTQTPKHLITATGQRVTLRCSPRSGDLSVYWYQQSLDQGLQFLIQYYNGEERAKGNILERFSAQQFPDLHSELNLSSLELGDSALYFCASSVYQGMNTEAFFGQGTRLTVV.

V usage is TRBV7-8 and J usage is TRBJ2-2; possible D gene TRBD2, 6 bases. Germline V gene sequence: CDR1 SGHVS, CDR2 FQNEAQ. V lost 0 bases, J lost 5 bases, and 7 bases lay in between. The CDR3 covers 14 residues. CDR3 DNA sequence: TGTGCCAGCAGCTTAGCCGGGGGAACCGGGGAGCTGTTTTTT. It translates to CASSLAGGTGELFF.

This clone was found once. The chain employs TRBV2 and TRBJ1-4; 8 bases align to TRBD1. V shed 6 bases and J 6 bases; nucleotides not matched to a gene: 0. From germline, CDR1 is SNHLY and CDR2 FYNNEI. CDR3 length: 12 amino acids. The chain's CDR3 is CASRDRDEKLFF. The CDR3 DNA is TGTGCCAGCAGGGACAGGGATGAAAAACTGTTTTTT.

V and J are TRBV19 and TRBJ1-2; 7 positions agree with TRBD1. The ends lost 4 bases at V and 5 bases at J; junction bases unmatched: 10. CDR3 size: 15 residues. Germline values: CDR1 LNHDA, CDR2 SQIVND (reference sequence). The DNA of the CDR3 is TGTGCCAGTAGTACATCGGGACAGCGCTCTTATGGCTACACCTTC. Translation gives CASSTSGQRSYGYTF. Variable domain in full (rest from reference TRBV19 and TRBJ1-2): DGGITQSPKYLFRKEGQNVTLSCEQNLNHDAMYWYRQDPGQGLRLIYYSQIVNDFQKGDIAEGYSVSREKKESFPLTVTSAQKNPTAFYLCASSTSGQRSYGYTFGSGTRLTVV.

This chain connects TRBV6-6 to TRBJ2-7; TRBD1 matches 8 bases. V was clipped by 6 bases and J by 0 bases; unmatched bases: 10. Germline V CDR1 and CDR2: MNHNY, SVGAGI (reference sequence). The CDR3 loop spans 16 amino acids. In DNA form, the CDR3 reads TGTGCCAGCAGCCCCGGCCAGGGGGCCCGCTCCTACGAGCAGTACTTC. Its translation is CASSPGQGARSYEQYF.

This CDR3 reads CSVLKATNEKLFF. The CDR3 DNA sequence: TGCAGCGTACTTAAAGCAACTAATGAAAAACTGTTTTTT. The chain couples TRBV29-1 to TRBJ1-4; D ambiguous. The CDR3 has 13 amino acids. Trimming pared 6 bases from V and 0 bases from J, leaving 8 bases between. The V gene's germline CDR1 is SQVTM and CDR2 ANQGSEA. Full variable domain (missing parts from reference TRBV29-1 and TRBJ1-4): SAVISQKPSRDICQRGTSLTIQCQVDSQVTMMFWYRQQPGQSLTLIATANQGSEATYESGFVIDKFPISRPNLTFSTLTVSNMSPEDSSIYLCSVLKATNEKLFFGSGTQLSVL.

The gene calls are TRBV5-1 and TRBJ1-2, with 9 bases identical to TRBD1. The germline V gene has CDR1 SGHRS and CDR2 YFSETQ. Losses at the gene ends were 6 bases for V and 4 bases for J; bases not matched to a gene: 19. The CDR3 consists of 18 residues. The CDR3 nucleotides are TGCGCCAGCACCTTTATGGATGGGGGACAGGGCGAAAGCTATGGCTACACCTTC. Translating it yields CASTFMDGGQGESYGYTF.

The J gene is TRBJ1-4, the V gene TRBV6-6; D unresolved. Germline CDR1 reads MNHNY; CDR2 reads SVGAGI (reference sequence). This CDR3 comprises 13 residues. V lost 7 bases and J lost 7, with 13 bases in between. CDR3 loop: CASTPDWSEKLFF. The CDR3 DNA reads as TGTGCCAGCACCCCAGACTGGTCTGAAAAACTGTTTTTT.

V usage is TRBV6-1 and J usage is TRBJ1-5; TRBD1 aligns across 7 bases. Germline assignment: CDR1 MNHNS and CDR2 SASEGT. The length of the CDR3 is 16 residues. V trimming: 4 bases; J trimming: 0 bases; junction bases outside the gene matches: 6. CDR3 DNA sequence: TGTGCCAGCAGTGCACAGGGGCGGGGTAGCAATCAGCCCCAGCATTTT. This encodes CASSAQGRGSNQPQHF.

This sequence joins TRBV13 and TRBJ2-7; 7 positions match TRBD1. The ends lost 5 bases at V and 0 bases at J; junction bases unmatched: 7. Germline values: CDR1 PRHDT, CDR2 FYEKMQ (reference sequence). This CDR3 is built from 15 residues. For the CDR3, the DNA is TGTGCCAGCAGCCCCCCCTGGGACAGCTCCTACGAGCAGTACTTC. The encoded protein is CASSPPWDSSYEQYF.

The chain joins TRBV19 to TRBJ2-2; unclear D gene. CDR1 is LNHDA, CDR2 SQIVND, per germline (reference sequence). The V and J ends lost 1 base and 6 bases respectively, with 9 bases between them. The CDR3 spans 14 residues. The CDR3 reads CASSIVLSPGELFF. In DNA, the CDR3 is TGTGCCAGTAGTATAGTTCTTAGCCCCGGGGAGCTGTTTTTT.

This sequence joins TRBV5-6 and TRBJ2-2; 8 bases fit TRBD2. The CDR3 loop spans 16 amino acids. With V trimmed by 1 base and J by 0 bases, 2 bases remained unmatched. CDR1 and CDR2 from the germline V gene are SGHDT and YYEEEE. In nucleotides, the CDR3 is TGTGCCAGCAGCTTGACGGGGGGGGCGAACACCGGGGAGCTGTTTTTT. It yields the protein CASSLTGGANTGELFF. The variable domain in full, completed from reference TRBV5-6 and TRBJ2-2, reads DAGVTQSPTHLIKTRGQQVTLRCSPKSGHDTVSWYQQALGQGPQFIFQYYEEEERQRGNFPDRFSGHQFPNYSSELNVNALLLGDSALYLCASSLTGGANTGELFFGEGSRLTVL.

The CDR3 region has the DNA TGTGCCAGCTGCCGGACCCTCGGGGACTATGCCCGTAGTGAGCAGTTCTTC. As protein: CASCRTLGDYARSEQFF. V is TRBV11-3 and J is TRBJ2-1; 7 bases agree with TRBD2. CDR3 length: 17 residues. Losses at the gene ends were 8 bases for V and 9 bases for J; bases not matched to a gene: 22. The V gene's germline CDR1 is SGHNT and CDR2 YENEEA.

The V and J genes are TRBV28 and TRBJ2-3, with 14 bases matching TRBD2. Losses at the gene ends were 6 bases for V and 7 bases for J; bases not matched to a gene: 3. This CDR3 has 14 amino acids. Germline CDR1 reads MDHEN; CDR2 reads SYDVKM. Written as DNA, the CDR3 is TGTGCCAGCAGCGGGACTAGCGGGAGATATACGCAGTATTTT. Translated: CASSGTSGRYTQYF.

This clone came up a few times. This chain links TRBV25-1 with TRBJ1-3; no definite D call. The CDR3 has 16 amino acids. Germline lookup yields CDR1 MGHDK and CDR2 SYGVNS. The V gene lost 4 bases and the J gene lost 0 bases, with 13 bases spanning the gap. The CDR3 nucleotides are TGTGCCAGCAGTGCTTACAGCCCCTTCTCTGGAAACACCATATATTTT. This encodes CASSAYSPFSGNTIYF.

The chain joins TRBV5-1 to TRBJ2-3; possible D gene TRBD1, 5 bases. The germline V gene has CDR1 SGHRS and CDR2 YFSETQ. The CDR3 has 14 amino acids. V was trimmed by 7 bases and J by 0 bases, leaving 12 bases between them. CDR3 in amino acids: CASAPDTSTDTQYF. The CDR3 region has the DNA TGCGCCAGCGCCCCGGACACAAGCACAGATACGCAGTATTTT. Full variable domain (missing parts from reference TRBV5-1 and TRBJ2-3): KAGVTQTPRYLIKTRGQQVTLSCSPISGHRSVSWYQQTPGQGLQFLFEYFSETQRNKGNFPGRFSGRQFSNSRSEMNVSTLELGDSALYLCASAPDTSTDTQYFGPGTRLTVL.

This chain connects TRBV5-4 to TRBJ1-1, with 8 bases lining up with TRBD1. The V and J ends lost 0 bases and 11 bases, in that order; junction bases with no gene match: 12. The germline V gene encodes CDR1 SGHNT and CDR2 YYREEE (reference sequence). The CDR3 length is 15 residues. This CDR3 reads CASSLAGQGARTAFF. The CDR3 nucleotides read TGTGCCAGCAGCTTGGCGGGCCAGGGGGCCCGGACGGCTTTCTTT.

The rearrangement joins TRBV5-5 to TRBJ2-1, with D uncertain. CDR1 is SGHKS, CDR2 YYEKEE, per germline (reference sequence). This CDR3 is 14 amino acids long. Trimming shortened V by 2 bases and J by 5 bases, and 11 bases separated the two germline ends. This CDR3 reads CASSFSPRDNEQFF. The CDR3 nucleotides read TGTGCCAGCAGCTTTTCCCCTAGAGACAATGAGCAGTTCTTC. Looking up the rest from reference TRBV5-5 and TRBJ2-1 gives the full variable domain: DAGVTQSPTHLIKTRGQQVTLRCSPISGHKSVSWYQQVLGQGPQFIFQYYEKEERGRGNFPDRFSARQFPNYSSELNVNALLLGDSALYLCASSFSPRDNEQFFGPGTRLTVL.